Listed here are 4 T cell receptor beta chains from one sample, sequenced in a study of CD4 T cells in relation to SARS-CoV-2 and coronaviruses (dated by TCRdb to about 2021). The library was generated by the immunoSEQ multiplex PCR assay. TCRdb mirrors the immuneACCESS table, restricted to in-frame sequences. Some clones are absent from its copies; in checked studies, under half trace to an unresolved V gene, and the reason for the others is unknown. The sample data list almost 20,000 clones, and more than 65% of these were observed just once. The top ten constitute about 21% of the sample. CD4+ T cells from unexposed donors were collected before the COVID-19 pandemic (2011-2018). The EasySep CD4+ T cell isolation kit was used to isolate CD4+ T cells once the cultures had run for nine to eleven days. These receptors have no known antigen. Sequenced input: CD4+ T cells from PBMCs, cultured in vitro. The origin of the receptors is a human donor in good health.

CDR3 region: CASSPDLSSGNTIYF. The CDR3, as DNA: TGTGCCAGCTCACCGGACCTTAGCTCTGGAAACACCATATATTTT. The chain has TRBV18 and TRBJ1-3; unclear D gene. CDR1 KGHSH and CDR2 LQKENI come from the germline V gene. The ends were cut back, 3 bases at V and 0 bases at J, with 9 bases in the middle. CDR3 length: 15 amino acids.

The J gene is TRBJ2-5, the V gene TRBV12-3 or TRBV12-4, with D uncertain. V lost 4 bases, J lost 5 bases, and 8 bases lay in between. The CDR3 length is 12 residues. The CDR3 coding sequence is TGTGCCAGCAGTTCAGATTGGGAGACCCAGTACTTC. As protein: CASSSDWETQYF.

This chain joins TRBV10-3 and TRBJ2-7, with D maybe TRBD1 (8 bases). Germline CDR1 is ENHRY and CDR2 is SYGVKD. CDR3 length: 17 residues. Trimming cost V 7 bases and J 3 bases, with 25 bases left between them. The CDR3 region has the DNA TGTGCCATCAATGGGGGGGGCGTGGCAGGGGGCGTCTACGAGCAGTACTTC. It specifies CAINGGGVAGGVYEQYF.

Remarks on this clone: At one end the junction does not follow the germline gene, possibly because of a read error. This chain joins TRBV29-1 and TRBJ2-5; D gene unclear. This CDR3 spans 13 amino acids. Per germline, CDR1 SQVTM and CDR2 ANQGSEA. CDR3 protein: CSAPLRAQGTQYF. The CDR3 DNA sequence: TGCAGCGCACCACTCCGGGCCCAAGGGACCCAGTACTTC.